This section outlines one T cell receptor (beta chain) sequence together with its context. This sample is part of a study of blood T cell repertoires in COVID-19. At the level of the study: Collection of acute and convalescent COVID-19 samples took place in the United States, Italy and Spain. PBMCs, B-cell-depleted T cells, or T cells were the source of the cDNA or gDNA that made up the material.

Participant age was about 18 to 100 years, and participants resided in 20 to 30 US areas. Germline loops: CDR1 LNHDA, CDR2 SQIVND (reference sequence). J was trimmed by 12 bases and V by 3 bases; bases with no gene match: 14. The CDR3 is made up of 15 amino acids. Authors' data handling: From reference gene primer amplification, estimates of nucleated cell counts were derived. Some clones are missing from TCRdb's copy, which holds only in-frame ones; the method was immunoSEQ multiplex PCR. That table supplies the V and J calls and clone size; D and trimming were determined from the DNA. Here the sample spans approximately 210,000 clones, about 76% being singletons.

The chain recombines TRBV19 with TRBJ2-1; 7 bases are shared with TRBD2. The sample comprised PBMCs or T cells enriched from blood (not recorded which). The sequence was collected from a woman aged 45-60 years with acute COVID-19. CDR3 residues: CASSIGSGPPSRQFF. The CDR3 DNA sequence: TGTGCCAGTAGTATTGGTAGCGGGCCCCCAAGTCGGCAGTTCTTC. The variable domain in full, completed from reference TRBV19 and TRBJ2-1, reads DGGITQSPKYLFRKEGQNVTLSCEQNLNHDAMYWYRQDPGQGLRLIYYSQIVNDFQKGDIAEGYSVSREKKESFPLTVTSAQKNPTAFYLCASSIGSGPPSRQFFGPGTRLTVL.